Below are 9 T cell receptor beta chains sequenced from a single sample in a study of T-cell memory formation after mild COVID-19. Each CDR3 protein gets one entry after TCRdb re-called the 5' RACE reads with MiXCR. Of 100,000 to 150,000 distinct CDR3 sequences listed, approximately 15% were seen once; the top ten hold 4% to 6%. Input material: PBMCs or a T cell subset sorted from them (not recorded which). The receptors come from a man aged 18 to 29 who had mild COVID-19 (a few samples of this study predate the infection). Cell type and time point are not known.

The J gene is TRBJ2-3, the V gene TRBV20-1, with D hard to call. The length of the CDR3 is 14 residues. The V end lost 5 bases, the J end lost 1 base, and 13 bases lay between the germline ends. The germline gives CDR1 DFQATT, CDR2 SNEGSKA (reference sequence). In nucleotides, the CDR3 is TGCAGTGCTCGCTTAGTGGTTGGCACAGATACGCAGTATTTT. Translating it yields CSARLVVGTDTQYF.

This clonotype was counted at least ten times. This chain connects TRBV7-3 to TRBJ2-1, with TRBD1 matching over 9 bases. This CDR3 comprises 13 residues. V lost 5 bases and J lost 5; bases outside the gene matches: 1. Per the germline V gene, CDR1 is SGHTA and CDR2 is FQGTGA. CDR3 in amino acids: CASSRTGDNEQFF. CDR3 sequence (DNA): TGTGCCAGCAGCCGGACAGGGGACAATGAGCAGTTCTTC.

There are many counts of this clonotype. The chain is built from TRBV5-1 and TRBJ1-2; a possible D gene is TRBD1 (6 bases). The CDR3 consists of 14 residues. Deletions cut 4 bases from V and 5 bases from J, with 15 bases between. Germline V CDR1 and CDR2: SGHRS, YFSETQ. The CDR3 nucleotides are TGCGCCAGCAGCCCGGGGGGGGCCACTTATGGCTACACCTTC. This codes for CASSPGGATYGYTF.

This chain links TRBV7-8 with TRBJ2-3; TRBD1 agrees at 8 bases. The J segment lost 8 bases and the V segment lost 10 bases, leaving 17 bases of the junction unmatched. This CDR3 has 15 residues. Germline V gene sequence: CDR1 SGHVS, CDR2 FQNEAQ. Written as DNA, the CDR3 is TGTGCCAACTCCGCAGGGGGCCCGGGTTTGGGTACGCAGTATTTT. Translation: CANSAGGPGLGTQYF.

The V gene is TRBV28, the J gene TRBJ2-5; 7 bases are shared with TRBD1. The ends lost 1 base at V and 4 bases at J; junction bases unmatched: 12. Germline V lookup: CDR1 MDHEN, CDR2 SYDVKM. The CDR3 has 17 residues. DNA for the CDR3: TGTGCCAGCAGTTTATTCGGGACAGTATTTTTGCGAGAGACCCAGTACTTC. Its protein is CASSLFGTVFLRETQYF.

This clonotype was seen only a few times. CDR3 bases: TGCGCCAGCAGCTTGCGGGGACTAGCGGGAACCTACGAGCAGTACTTC. Protein sequence: CASSLRGLAGTYEQYF. The chain has TRBV5-1 and TRBJ2-7, with 13 positions matching TRBD2. Germline V gene sequence: CDR1 SGHRS, CDR2 YFSETQ. The CDR3 is 16 amino acids. The junction had 3 bases not matched to a gene; V was cut back by 1 base and J by 2 bases. The whole variable domain, filled in from reference TRBV5-1 and TRBJ2-7, reads KAGVTQTPRYLIKTRGQQVTLSCSPISGHRSVSWYQQTPGQGLQFLFEYFSETQRNKGNFPGRFSGRQFSNSRSEMNVSTLELGDSALYLCASSLRGLAGTYEQYFGPGTRLTVT.

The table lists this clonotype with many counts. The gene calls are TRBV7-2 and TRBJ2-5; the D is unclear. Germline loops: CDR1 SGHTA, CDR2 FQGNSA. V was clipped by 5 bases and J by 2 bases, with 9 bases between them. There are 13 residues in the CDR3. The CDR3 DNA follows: TGTGCCAGCAGCCCTAGACGACAAGAGACCCAGTACTTC. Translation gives CASSPRRQETQYF.

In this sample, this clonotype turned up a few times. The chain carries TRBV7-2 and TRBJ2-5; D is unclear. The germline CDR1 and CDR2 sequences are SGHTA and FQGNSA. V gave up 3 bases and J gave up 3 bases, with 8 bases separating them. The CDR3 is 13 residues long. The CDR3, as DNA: TGTGCCAGCAGCTTGGCCCCGAAAGAGACCCAGTACTTC. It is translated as CASSLAPKETQYF.

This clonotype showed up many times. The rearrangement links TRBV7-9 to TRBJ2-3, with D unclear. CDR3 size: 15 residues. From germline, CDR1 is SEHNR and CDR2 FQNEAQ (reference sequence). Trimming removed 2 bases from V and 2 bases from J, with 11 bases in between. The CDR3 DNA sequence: TGTGCCAGCAGCTTAAAGGGCCGCTACACAGATACGCAGTATTTT. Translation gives CASSLKGRYTDTQYF. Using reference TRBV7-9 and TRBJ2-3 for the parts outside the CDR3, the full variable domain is DTGVSQNPRHKITKRGQNVTFRCDPISEHNRLYWYRQTLGQGPEFLTYFQNEAQLEKSRLLSDRFSAERPKGSFSTLEIQRTEQGDSAMYLCASSLKGRYTDTQYFGPGTRLTVL.